This T cell receptor (beta chain) was observed in a study of blood T cell repertoires in COVID-19. About the research overall: Sample material is recorded as cDNA or gDNA derived from T cells, B-cell-depleted T cells, or PBMCs.

The recovered donors of Cohort 3 showed two negative PCRs, clearance, or symptom resolution. This clone has more than one count but fewer than ten. Trimming at V came to 5 bases and at J to 5 bases, leaving 15 bases not matched to a gene. This CDR3 spans 17 amino acids. Germline V gene data show CDR1 as SGHRS and CDR2 as YFSETQ. The assay was immunoSEQ multiplex PCR, and TCRdb's table has in-frame clones only and misses some. The table lists a few hundred thousand clones, approximately 84% of them singletons. The sample taken for sequencing was PBMCs or T cells enriched from blood (not recorded which). The gene calls are TRBV5-1 and TRBJ2-2; 7 bases match TRBD1. The TCR sequence derives from a woman under 30 who had recovered from COVID-19. The CDR3 nucleotides are TGCGCCAGCAGTTCATTTTTTCACAGGGGTAGTACCGGGGAGCTGTTTTTT. It encodes CASSSFFHRGSTGELFF.